The T cell receptor (beta chain) under discussion was sequenced for a study of a mutant IDH1 vaccine in newly diagnosed glioma. Across the whole study: With temozolomide cycles, or 4-6 weeks after radiotherapy alone, vaccination was started.

Per the germline V gene, CDR1 is SQVTM and CDR2 is ANQGSEA. V was pared by 7 bases and J by 1 base, with 15 bases between. The CDR3 is 14 amino acids. TCRdb's table, derived via immunoSEQ multiplex PCR, lists solely in-frame clones and lacks some. The sample consists of about 130,000 clones, around four fifths of them appearing once. Comment on this clone: Its antigen is unknown.

Described time point: week 11, during vaccination. Every vaccine dose comprised 300 ug of mutant IDH1 20-mer peptide plus topical imiquimod. Donor diagnoses consisted of new WHO grade 3 or 4 IDH1-mutant, ATRX-lost astrocytomas. V gene TRBV29-1 combines with J gene TRBJ2-3; D might be TRBD2 (5 bases). The clonotype comes from a man aged 35-49 years with glioma. The source was PBMCs, collected from a glioma patient whose treatment included an IDH1 peptide vaccine. The CDR3 region has the DNA TGCAGCGGGTCCTCGGGGTTACGCACAGATACGCAGTATTTT. Its translation is CSGSSGLRTDTQYF.